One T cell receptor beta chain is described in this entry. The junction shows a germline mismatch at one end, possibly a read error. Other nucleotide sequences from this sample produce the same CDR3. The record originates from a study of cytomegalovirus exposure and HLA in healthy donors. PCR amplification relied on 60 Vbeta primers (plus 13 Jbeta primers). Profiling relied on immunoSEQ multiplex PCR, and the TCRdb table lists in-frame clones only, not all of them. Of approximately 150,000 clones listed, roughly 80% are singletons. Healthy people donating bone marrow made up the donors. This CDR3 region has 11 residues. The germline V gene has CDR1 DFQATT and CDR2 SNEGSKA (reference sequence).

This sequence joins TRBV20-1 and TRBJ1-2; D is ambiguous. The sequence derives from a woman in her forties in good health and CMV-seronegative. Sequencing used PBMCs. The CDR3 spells CSARGPYGYTF. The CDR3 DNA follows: TGCAGTGCCAGAGGGCCCTATGGCTACACCTTC.